This TCR beta chain is drawn from a study of cytomegalovirus exposure and HLA in healthy donors. Findings and limits, study-wide: As a later analysis revealed, most CMV-associated TCR beta chains appeared HLA-restricted. Upon later analysis, HLA-associated TCR beta chains proved more clonally expanded than other, equally common chains.

CDR3 length: 13 amino acids. Unmatched junction bases numbered 8, after V lost 10 bases and J lost 3 bases. CDR1 is ENHRY and CDR2 is SYGVKD in the germline V gene. A word on this clone: Antigen specificity is unknown.

Use of 60 Vbeta and 13 Jbeta primers characterized the PCR. Authors' processing steps: Later, 65 million to 85 million unique TCR beta chains were counted in an analysis, and approximately 10 million of them were shared. Assay used: immunoSEQ multiplex PCR; TCRdb lists only in-frame clones, some missing. V, J and clone size are taken as reported in that table, and D and trimming were inferred from the DNA itself. The sample has 65,000 to 85,000 clones, and its top ten clones hold roughly 2.4%. The origin of this receptor is a female donor in good health and CMV-seropositive. The material sequenced was PBMCs. The chain has TRBV10-3 and TRBJ2-7; 8 nucleotides line up with TRBD2. The CDR3 DNA reads as TGTGCCAGTGTCGGGGGGGACCTCTACGAGCAGTACTTC. Protein: CASVGGDLYEQYF.